This note documents a single TCR beta chain sequence. It has no known antigen specificity. Per-base quality was not reported, and no clone a single base away is much larger than it. This sample is drawn from a study of blood T cell repertoires in COVID-19 (dated by TCRdb to 2020 to 2022). Regarding the complete study: Samples from collaborators originated in the United States, Italy and Spain and spanned both the acute and convalescent phases of COVID-19. The material from the prospective study consisted of cDNA or gDNA derived from T cells, B-cell-depleted T cells, or PBMCs. The repertoires were released in a freely available public database meant as a resource for research on the immune response to SARS-CoV-2. Where available, HLA class I and class II types were taken from metadata supplied by the sample provider and were not determined by assay-based typing. The samples were drawn from the first 160 participants of the ongoing ImmuneRACE study and from 950 to 1,500 subjects provided by 6 global collaborators. The sample metadata nearly always contained a de-identified subject ID, COVID-19 status, age in years and sex. Subjects who had been exposed to COVID-19, were actively infected with it, or had recovered from it provided the deeply sampled blood TCRbeta repertoires that made up the dataset. Overall study results and their limits: The amount of clinical and demographic metadata varied by source and participant and was provided uncurated.

Per the germline V gene, KGHDR is the CDR1 and SFDVKD is the CDR2. V is shortened by 3 bases, J by 2 bases, and the region joining them spans 6 bases. Including cysteine and phenylalanine, the CDR3 has 13 amino acids. The only DNA kept is the CDR3, 39 bases in frame from the first base. TCRbeta CDR3 regions were amplified from genomic DNA using the immunoSEQ Assay, a bias-controlled multiplex PCR. From the authors' description of their analysis: The number of nucleated cells in each sample was estimated by amplification of reference gene primers within the assay. Sequence reads were collapsed and filtered to measure the absolute abundance of every unique TCRbeta CDR3 rearrangement. Productive Simpson clonality was computed per sample as the square root of Simpson's diversity index over productive rearrangements. TCRdb took this table from immuneACCESS and kept in-frame rearrangements with V and J called. Such tables lack part of the clones; where checked against another copy, unresolved V genes explain under half of the gap, and the rest is unexplained. V and J calls plus clone size are reproduced from that table; the DNA served to infer D and trimming. Present in this sample are about 88,000 clones, roughly 87% of which were seen just once. Around 15% of the sample rests with the top ten.

The collaborating institutions used their own protocols to collect whole blood in K2EDTA tubes. For TCRbeta analysis, collaborators shipped samples as frozen whole blood, isolated PBMCs, or DNA extracted from either of those sample types. Input material: peripheral blood. This TCR was recovered from a male donor with acute or convalescent COVID-19. The chain is made from TRBV24-1 and TRBJ1-2; the D gene cannot be named for sure. The DNA sequence reads TGTGCCACCAGTGATGAGAAAAACTATGGCTACACCTTC. This yields the protein CATSDEKNYGYTF.